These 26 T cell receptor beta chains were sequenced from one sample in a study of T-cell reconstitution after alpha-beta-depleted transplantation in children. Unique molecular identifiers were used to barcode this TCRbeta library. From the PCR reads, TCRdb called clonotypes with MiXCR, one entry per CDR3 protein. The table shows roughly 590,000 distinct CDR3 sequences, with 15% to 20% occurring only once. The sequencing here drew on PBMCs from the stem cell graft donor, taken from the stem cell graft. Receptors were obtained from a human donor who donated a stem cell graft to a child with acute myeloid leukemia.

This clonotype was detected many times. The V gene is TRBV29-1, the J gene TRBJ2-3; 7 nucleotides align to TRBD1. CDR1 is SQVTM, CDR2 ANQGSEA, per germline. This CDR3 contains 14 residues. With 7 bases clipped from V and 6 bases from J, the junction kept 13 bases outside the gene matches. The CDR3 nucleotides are TGCAGCGGGGAACAGGGGCAGGGGAGTGATACGCAGTATTTT. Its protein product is CSGEQGQGSDTQYF.

CDR3 coding DNA: TGTGCCAGCAGTTTTATGGTCGGGTCTAGCATTGAAGCTTTCTTT. Protein product: CASSFMVGSSIEAFF. The J gene is TRBJ1-1, the V gene TRBV27; D is uncertain. The CDR3 consists of 15 residues. Trimming removed 3 bases from V and 7 bases from J, with 18 bases in between. Germline assignment: CDR1 MNHEY and CDR2 SMNVEV (reference sequence).

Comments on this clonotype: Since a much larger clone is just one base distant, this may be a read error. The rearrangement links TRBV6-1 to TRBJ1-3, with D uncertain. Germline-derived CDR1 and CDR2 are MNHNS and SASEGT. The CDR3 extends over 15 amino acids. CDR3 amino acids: CASSALWGSGSTIYF. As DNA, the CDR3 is TGTGCCAGCAGCGCCTTGTGGGGATCTGGAAGCACCATATATTTT.

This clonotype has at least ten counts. The CDR3 DNA is TGTGCCAGCAGCACCCCCCAGTCCTACGAGCAGTACTTC. This codes for CASSTPQSYEQYF. This chain joins TRBV5-5 and TRBJ2-7; D is uncertain. The CDR3 extends over 13 amino acids. The germline V and J ends were trimmed by 4 bases and 1 base, with 9 bases remaining between them. The V gene's germline CDR1 is SGHKS and CDR2 YYEKEE (reference sequence). Filled out from reference TRBV5-5 and TRBJ2-7, the complete variable domain reads DAGVTQSPTHLIKTRGQQVTLRCSPISGHKSVSWYQQVLGQGPQFIFQYYEKEERGRGNFPDRFSARQFPNYSSELNVNALLLGDSALYLCASSTPQSYEQYFGPGTRLTVT.

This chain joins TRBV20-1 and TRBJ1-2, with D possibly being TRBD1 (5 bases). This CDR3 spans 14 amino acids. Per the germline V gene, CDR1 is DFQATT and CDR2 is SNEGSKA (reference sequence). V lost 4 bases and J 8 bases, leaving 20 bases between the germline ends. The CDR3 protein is CSAILGTSSAGYTF. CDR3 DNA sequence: TGCAGTGCTATCCTCGGGACTTCCTCGGCCGGCTACACCTTC.

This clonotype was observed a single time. Here the CDR3 DNA reads TGTGCCAGCACCGGGACACTTTCCTACGAGCAGTACTTC. This encodes CASTGTLSYEQYF. The chain is built from TRBV11-1 and TRBJ2-7, with D perhaps matching TRBD1 (6 bases). The germline CDR1 and CDR2 sequences are SGHAT and FQDESV (reference sequence). CDR3 size: 13 residues. The germline V and J ends were trimmed by 7 bases and 1 base, with 11 bases remaining between them.

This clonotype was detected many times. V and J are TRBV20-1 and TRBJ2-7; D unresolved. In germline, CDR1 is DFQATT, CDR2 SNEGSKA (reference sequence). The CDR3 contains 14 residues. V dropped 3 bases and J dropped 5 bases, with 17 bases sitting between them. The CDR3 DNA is TGCAGTGCTAGGATACAGCCTACTCGCGACGAGCAGTACTTC. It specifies CSARIQPTRDEQYF.

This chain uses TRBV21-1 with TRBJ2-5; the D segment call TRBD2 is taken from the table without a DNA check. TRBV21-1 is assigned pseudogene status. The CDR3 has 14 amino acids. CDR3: CASSREGYQETQYF. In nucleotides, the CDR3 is TGTGCCAGCAGTCGGGAGGGGTACCAAGAGACCCAGTACTTC.

For the CDR3, the DNA is TGCGCCAGCAGCTTCCCGGGACTCTCTGGGGCCGGGGAGCTGTTTTTT. Translating it yields CASSFPGLSGAGELFF. The V gene is TRBV5-1, the J gene TRBJ2-2; TRBD2 might be the D (6 bases). Germline CDR1 and CDR2: SGHRS and YFSETQ. V dropped 2 bases and J dropped 6 bases, with 17 bases sitting between them. CDR3 length equals 16 residues.

The CDR3 sequence: CSVVPLGTSGGSGRNEQFF. CDR3 sequence (DNA): TGCAGCGTTGTTCCTCTCGGGACTAGCGGGGGATCAGGAAGAAATGAGCAGTTCTTC. J is TRBJ2-1 and V is TRBV29-1; TRBD2 agrees at 14 bases. CDR1 is SQVTM and CDR2 is ANQGSEA in the germline V gene. The CDR3 has 19 residues. J lost 7 bases, V lost 4 bases, and 18 bases had no gene match.

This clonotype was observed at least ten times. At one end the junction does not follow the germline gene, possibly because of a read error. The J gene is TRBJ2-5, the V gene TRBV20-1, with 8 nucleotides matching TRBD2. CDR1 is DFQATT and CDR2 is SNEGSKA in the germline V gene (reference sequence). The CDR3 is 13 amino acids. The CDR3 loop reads CSARPSGQDTQYF. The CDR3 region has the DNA TGCAGTGCTAGACCTAGCGGGCAAGATACCCAGTACTTC.

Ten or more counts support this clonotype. CDR3 loop: CSVDRTGIEAFF. The CDR3 DNA is TGCAGCGTTGATAGGACAGGGATTGAAGCTTTCTTT. The rearrangement joins TRBV29-1 to TRBJ1-1, with 8 bases fitting TRBD1. After removal of 3 bases from V and 7 bases from J, the junction contained 4 bases not matched to a gene. The CDR3 is 12 residues long. CDR1 and CDR2 (germline): SQVTM, ANQGSEA.

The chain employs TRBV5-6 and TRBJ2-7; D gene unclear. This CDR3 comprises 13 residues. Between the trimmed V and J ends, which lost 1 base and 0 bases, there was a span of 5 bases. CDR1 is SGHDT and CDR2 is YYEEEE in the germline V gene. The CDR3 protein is CASSLLSSYEQYV. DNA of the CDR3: TGTGCCAGCAGCTTGCTCAGCTCCTACGAGCAGTACGTC.

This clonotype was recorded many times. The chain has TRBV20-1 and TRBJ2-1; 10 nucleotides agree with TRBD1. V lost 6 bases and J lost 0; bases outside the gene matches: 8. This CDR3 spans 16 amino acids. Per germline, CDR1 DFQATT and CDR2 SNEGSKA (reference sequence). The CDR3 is CSAGQGRLSSYNEQFF. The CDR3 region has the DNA TGCAGTGCGGGACAGGGGCGGCTTAGCTCCTACAATGAGCAGTTCTTC.

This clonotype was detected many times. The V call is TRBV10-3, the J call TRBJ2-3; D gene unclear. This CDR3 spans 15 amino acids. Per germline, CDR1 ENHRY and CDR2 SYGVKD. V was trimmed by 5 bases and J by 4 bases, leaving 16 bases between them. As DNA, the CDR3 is TGTGCCATCAGTTTGAATACATTTCCCCCAGATACGCAGTATTTT. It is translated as CAISLNTFPPDTQYF.

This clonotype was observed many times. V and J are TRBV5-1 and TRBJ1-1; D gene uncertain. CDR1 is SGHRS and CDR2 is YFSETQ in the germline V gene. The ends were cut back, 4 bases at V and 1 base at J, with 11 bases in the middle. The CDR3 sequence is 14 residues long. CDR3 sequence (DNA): TGCGCCAGCAGCCTGTACGGCGAGAACACTGAAGCTTTCTTT. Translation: CASSLYGENTEAFF. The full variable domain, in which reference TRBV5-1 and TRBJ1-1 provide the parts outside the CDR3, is KAGVTQTPRYLIKTRGQQVTLSCSPISGHRSVSWYQQTPGQGLQFLFEYFSETQRNKGNFPGRFSGRQFSNSRSEMNVSTLELGDSALYLCASSLYGENTEAFFGQGTRLTVV.

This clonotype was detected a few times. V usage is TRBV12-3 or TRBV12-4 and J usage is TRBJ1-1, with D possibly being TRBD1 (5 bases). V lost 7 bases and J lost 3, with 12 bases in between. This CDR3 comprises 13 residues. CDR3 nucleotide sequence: TGTGCCAGCATCAACAGGAGGCACACTGAAGCTTTCTTT. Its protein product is CASINRRHTEAFF.

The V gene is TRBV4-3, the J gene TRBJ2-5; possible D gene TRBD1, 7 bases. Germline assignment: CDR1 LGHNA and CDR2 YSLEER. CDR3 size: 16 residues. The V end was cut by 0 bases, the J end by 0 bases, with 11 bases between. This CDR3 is CASSQDRGADQETQYF. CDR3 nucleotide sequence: TGCGCCAGCAGCCAAGACAGGGGGGCCGACCAAGAGACCCAGTACTTC.

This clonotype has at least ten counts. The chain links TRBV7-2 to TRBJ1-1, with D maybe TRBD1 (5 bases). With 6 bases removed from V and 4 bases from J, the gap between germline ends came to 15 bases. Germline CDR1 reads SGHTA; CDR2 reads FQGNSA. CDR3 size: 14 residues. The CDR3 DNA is TGTGCCAGCAGATCAGGGAGAGCCGGCACTGAAGCTTTCTTT. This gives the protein CASRSGRAGTEAFF.

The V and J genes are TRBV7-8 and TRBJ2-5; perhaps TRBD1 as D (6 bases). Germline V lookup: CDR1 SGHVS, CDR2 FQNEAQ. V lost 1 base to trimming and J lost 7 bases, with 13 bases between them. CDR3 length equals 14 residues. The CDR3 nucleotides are TGTGCCAGCAGCTTAGGGGACATAAGGGGGACCCAGTACTTC. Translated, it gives CASSLGDIRGTQYF.

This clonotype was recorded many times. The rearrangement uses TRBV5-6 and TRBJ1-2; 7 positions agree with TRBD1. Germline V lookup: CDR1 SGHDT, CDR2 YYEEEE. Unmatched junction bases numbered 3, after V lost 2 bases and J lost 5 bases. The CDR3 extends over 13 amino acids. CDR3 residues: CASSFGQVYGYTF. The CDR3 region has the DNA TGTGCCAGCAGCTTTGGACAGGTTTATGGCTACACCTTC. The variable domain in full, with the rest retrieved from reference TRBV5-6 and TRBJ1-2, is DAGVTQSPTHLIKTRGQQVTLRCSPKSGHDTVSWYQQALGQGPQFIFQYYEEEERQRGNFPDRFSGHQFPNYSSELNVNALLLGDSALYLCASSFGQVYGYTFGSGTRLTVV.

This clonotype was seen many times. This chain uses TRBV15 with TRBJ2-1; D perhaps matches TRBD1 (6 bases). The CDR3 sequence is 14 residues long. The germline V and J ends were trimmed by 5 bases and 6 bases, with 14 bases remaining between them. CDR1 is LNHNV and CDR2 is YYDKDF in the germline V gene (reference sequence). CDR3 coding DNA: TGTGCCACCAGCGTCGGAGGACAGCTCAATGAGCAGTTCTTC. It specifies CATSVGGQLNEQFF.

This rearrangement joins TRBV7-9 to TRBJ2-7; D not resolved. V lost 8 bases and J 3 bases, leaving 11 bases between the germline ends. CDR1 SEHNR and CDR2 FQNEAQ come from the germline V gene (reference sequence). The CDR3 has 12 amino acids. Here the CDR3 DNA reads TGTGCCAGCGAGAATAGGTTCTACGAGCAGTACGTC. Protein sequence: CASENRFYEQYV.

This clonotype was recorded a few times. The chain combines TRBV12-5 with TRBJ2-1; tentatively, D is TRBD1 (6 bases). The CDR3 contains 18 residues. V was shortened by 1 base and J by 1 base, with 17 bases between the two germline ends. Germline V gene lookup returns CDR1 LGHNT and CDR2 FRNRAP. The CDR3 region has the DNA TGTGCTAGTGGTTTGGGATCGAGGGGGTGGGAGTCCTACAATGAGCAGTTCTTC. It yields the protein CASGLGSRGWESYNEQFF.

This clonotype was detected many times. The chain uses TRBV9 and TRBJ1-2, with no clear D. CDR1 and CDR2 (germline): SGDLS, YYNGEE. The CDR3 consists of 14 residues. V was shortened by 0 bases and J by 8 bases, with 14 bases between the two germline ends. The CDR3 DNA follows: TGTGCCAGCAGCGTAGATCTAAGCGTGGGCGGCTACACCTTC. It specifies CASSVDLSVGGYTF.

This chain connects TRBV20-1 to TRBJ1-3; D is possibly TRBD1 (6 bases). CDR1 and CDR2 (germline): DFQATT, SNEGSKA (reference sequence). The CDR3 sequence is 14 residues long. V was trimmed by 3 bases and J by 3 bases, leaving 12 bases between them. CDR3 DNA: TGCAGTGCTAGGGCGGGGGCAGGTGGAAACACCATATATTTT. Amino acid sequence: CSARAGAGGNTIYF.